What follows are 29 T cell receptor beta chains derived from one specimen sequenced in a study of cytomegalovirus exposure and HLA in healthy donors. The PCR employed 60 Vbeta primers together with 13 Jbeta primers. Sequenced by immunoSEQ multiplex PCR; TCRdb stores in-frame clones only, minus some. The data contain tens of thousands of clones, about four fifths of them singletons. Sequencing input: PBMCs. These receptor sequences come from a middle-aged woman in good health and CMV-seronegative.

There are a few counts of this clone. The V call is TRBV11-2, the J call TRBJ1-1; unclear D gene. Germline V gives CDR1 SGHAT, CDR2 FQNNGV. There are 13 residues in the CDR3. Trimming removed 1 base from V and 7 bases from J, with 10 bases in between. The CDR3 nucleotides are TGTGCCAGCAGCTTAGGTTCCCGGTTTGAAGCTTTCTTT. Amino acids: CASSLGSRFEAFF.

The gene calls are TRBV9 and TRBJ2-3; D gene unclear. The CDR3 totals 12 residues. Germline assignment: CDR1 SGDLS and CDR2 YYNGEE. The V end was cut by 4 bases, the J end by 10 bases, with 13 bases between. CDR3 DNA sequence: TGTGCCAGCAGCACACGTCTAGAGCCGCAGTATTTT. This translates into CASSTRLEPQYF. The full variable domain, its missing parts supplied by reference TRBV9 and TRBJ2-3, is DSGVTQTPKHLITATGQRVTLRCSPRSGDLSVYWYQQSLDQGLQFLIQYYNGEERAKGNILERFSAQQFPDLHSELNLSSLELGDSALYFCASSTRLEPQYFGPGTRLTVL.

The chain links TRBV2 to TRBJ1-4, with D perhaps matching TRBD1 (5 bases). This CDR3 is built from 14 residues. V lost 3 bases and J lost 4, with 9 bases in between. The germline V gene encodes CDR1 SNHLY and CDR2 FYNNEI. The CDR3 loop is CASSEGQDNEKLFF. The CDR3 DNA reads TGTGCCAGCAGTGAGGGGCAGGATAATGAAAAACTGTTTTTT. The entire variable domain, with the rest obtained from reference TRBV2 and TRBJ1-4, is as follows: EPEVTQTPSHQVTQMGQEVILRCVPISNHLYFYWYRQILGQKVEFLVSFYNNEISEKSEIFDDQFSVERPDGSNFTLKIRSTKLEDSAMYFCASSEGQDNEKLFFGSGTQLSVL.

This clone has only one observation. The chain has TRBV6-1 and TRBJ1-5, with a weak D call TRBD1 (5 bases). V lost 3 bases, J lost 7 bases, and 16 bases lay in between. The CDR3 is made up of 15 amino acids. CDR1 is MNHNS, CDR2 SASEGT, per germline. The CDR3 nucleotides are TGTGCCAGCAGTGATGCGGGGGGGGTCTACCAGCCCCAGCATTTT. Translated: CASSDAGGVYQPQHF.

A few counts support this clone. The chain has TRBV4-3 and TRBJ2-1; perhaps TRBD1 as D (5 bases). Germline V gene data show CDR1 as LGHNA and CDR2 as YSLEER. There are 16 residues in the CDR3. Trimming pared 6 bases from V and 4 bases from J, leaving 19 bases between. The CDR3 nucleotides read TGCGCCAGCAGTAGTCGACAAAGGGGATATTACAATGAGCAGTTCTTC. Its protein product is CASSSRQRGYYNEQFF.

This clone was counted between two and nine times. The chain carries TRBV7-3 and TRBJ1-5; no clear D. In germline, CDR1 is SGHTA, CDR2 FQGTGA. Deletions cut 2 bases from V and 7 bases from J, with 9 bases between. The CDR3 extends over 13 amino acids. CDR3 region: CASSLFPGQPQHF. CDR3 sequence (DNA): TGTGCCAGCAGCTTATTCCCAGGACAGCCCCAGCATTTT.

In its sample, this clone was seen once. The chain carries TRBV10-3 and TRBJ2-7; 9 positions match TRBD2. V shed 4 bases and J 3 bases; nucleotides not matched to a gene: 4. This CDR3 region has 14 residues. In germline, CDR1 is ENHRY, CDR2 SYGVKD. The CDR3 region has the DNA TGTGCCATCAGTGGAACGACTAGCGGCTACGAGCAGTACTTC. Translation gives CAISGTTSGYEQYF.

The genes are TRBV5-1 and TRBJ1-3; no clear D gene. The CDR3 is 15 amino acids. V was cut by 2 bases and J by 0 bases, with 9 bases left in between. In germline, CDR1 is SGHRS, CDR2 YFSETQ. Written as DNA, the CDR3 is TGCGCCAGCAGCTTTACGGGGATCTCTGGAAACACCATATATTTT. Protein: CASSFTGISGNTIYF. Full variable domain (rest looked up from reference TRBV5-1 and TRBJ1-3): KAGVTQTPRYLIKTRGQQVTLSCSPISGHRSVSWYQQTPGQGLQFLFEYFSETQRNKGNFPGRFSGRQFSNSRSEMNVSTLELGDSALYLCASSFTGISGNTIYFGEGSWLTVV.

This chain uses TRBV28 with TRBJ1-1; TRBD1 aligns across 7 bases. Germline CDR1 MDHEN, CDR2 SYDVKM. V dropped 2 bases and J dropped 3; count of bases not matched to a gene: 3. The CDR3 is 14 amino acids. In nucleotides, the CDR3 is TGTGCCAGCAGTTTAAGGACAGGATACACTGAAGCTTTCTTT. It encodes CASSLRTGYTEAFF.

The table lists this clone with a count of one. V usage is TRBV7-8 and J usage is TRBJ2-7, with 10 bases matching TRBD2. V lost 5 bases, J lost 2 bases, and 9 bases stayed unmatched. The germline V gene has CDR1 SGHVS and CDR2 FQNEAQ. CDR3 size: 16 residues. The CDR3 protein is CASSNSGRRVAYEQYF. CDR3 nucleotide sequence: TGTGCCAGCAGCAATAGCGGGAGGAGGGTGGCCTACGAGCAGTACTTC.

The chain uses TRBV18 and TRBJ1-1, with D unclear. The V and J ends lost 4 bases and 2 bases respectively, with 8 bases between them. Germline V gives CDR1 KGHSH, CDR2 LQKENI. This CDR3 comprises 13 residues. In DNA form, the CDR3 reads TGTGCCAGCTCACAGAAGCCCAACACTGAAGCTTTCTTT. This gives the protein CASSQKPNTEAFF.

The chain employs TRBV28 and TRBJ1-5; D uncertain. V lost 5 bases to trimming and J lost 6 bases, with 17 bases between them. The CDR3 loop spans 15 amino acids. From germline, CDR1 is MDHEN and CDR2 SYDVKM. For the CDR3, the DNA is TGTGCCAGCAGTGCCTTTAGTTATCGCGGTCAGCCCCAGCATTTT. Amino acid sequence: CASSAFSYRGQPQHF.

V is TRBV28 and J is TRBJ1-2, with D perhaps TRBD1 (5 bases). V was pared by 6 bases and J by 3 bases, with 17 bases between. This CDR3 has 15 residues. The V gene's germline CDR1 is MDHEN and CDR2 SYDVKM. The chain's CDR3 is CASSPPGGRHYGYTF. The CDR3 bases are TGTGCCAGCAGCCCACCTGGGGGGAGACACTATGGCTACACCTTC.

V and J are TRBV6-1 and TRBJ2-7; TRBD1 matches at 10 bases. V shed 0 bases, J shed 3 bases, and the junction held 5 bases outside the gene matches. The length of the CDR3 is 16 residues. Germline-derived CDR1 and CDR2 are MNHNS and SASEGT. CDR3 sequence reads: CASSEASGQGLYEQYF. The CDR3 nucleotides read TGTGCCAGCAGTGAAGCGTCGGGACAGGGGCTCTACGAGCAGTACTTC.

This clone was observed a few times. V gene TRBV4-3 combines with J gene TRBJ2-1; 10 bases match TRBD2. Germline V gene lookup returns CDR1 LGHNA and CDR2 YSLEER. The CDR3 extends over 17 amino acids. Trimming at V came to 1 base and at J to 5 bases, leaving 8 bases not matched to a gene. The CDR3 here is CASSQGTSGHFDNEQFF. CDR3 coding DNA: TGCGCCAGCAGCCAAGGGACTAGCGGACATTTCGACAATGAGCAGTTCTTC.

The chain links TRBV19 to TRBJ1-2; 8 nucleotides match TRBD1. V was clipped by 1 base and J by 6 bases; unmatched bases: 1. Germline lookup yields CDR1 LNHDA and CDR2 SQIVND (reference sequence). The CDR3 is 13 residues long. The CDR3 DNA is TGTGCCAGTAGTATAGGGACAGGGAATGGCTACACCTTC. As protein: CASSIGTGNGYTF.

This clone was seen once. This CDR3 is CATAPGVSSYEQYF. CDR3 DNA sequence: TGTGCCACCGCCCCGGGAGTGAGCTCCTACGAGCAGTACTTC. This chain connects TRBV7-9 to TRBJ2-7; D is possibly TRBD2 (6 bases). CDR3 length: 14 residues. V gave up 10 bases and J gave up 0 bases, with 16 bases separating them. Germline CDR1 SEHNR, CDR2 FQNEAQ (reference sequence). The whole variable domain, filled in from reference TRBV7-9 and TRBJ2-7, reads DTGVSQNPRHKITKRGQNVTFRCDPISEHNRLYWYRQTLGQGPEFLTYFQNEAQLEKSRLLSDRFSAERPKGSFSTLEIQRTEQGDSAMYLCATAPGVSSYEQYFGPGTRLTVT.

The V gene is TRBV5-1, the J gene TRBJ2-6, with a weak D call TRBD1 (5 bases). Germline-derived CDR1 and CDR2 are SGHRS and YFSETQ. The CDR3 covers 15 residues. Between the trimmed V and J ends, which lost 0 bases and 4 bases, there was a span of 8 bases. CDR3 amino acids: CASSLAGLGANVLTF. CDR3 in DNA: TGCGCCAGCAGCTTGGCAGGGTTAGGGGCCAACGTCCTGACTTTC.

The CDR3 DNA follows: TGTGCCAGCAGCCAAGCCCCCGCGGCGGGGAACTCCTACGAGCAGTACTTC. It translates to CASSQAPAAGNSYEQYF. This rearrangement joins TRBV4-2 to TRBJ2-7; D is possibly TRBD2 (6 bases). This CDR3 is 17 amino acids long. V was trimmed by 1 base and J by 0 bases, leaving 16 bases between them. Looked up from germline, CDR1 is LGHNA and CDR2 is YNFKEQ.

Here the CDR3 reads CASSIDRGGEQYF. The CDR3, as DNA: TGTGCCAGCAGCATCGACAGGGGAGGCGAGCAGTACTTC. The V call is TRBV7-8, the J call TRBJ2-7; 8 bases fit TRBD1. V was pared by 5 bases and J by 6 bases, with 6 bases of the junction left unmatched. The CDR3 runs 13 residues. Germline V CDR1 and CDR2: SGHVS, FQNEAQ. Looking up the rest from reference TRBV7-8 and TRBJ2-7 gives the full variable domain: GAGVSQSPRYKVAKRGQDVALRCDPISGHVSLFWYQQALGQGPEFLTYFQNEAQLDKSGLPSDRFFAERPEGSVSTLKIQRTQQEDSAVYLCASSIDRGGEQYFGPGTRLTVT.

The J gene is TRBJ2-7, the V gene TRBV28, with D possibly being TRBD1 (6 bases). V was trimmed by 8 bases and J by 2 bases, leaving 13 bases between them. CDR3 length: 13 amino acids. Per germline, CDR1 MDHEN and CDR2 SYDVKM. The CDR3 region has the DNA TGTGCCAGCGGGGGACAACCGCCCTACGAGCAGTACTTC. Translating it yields CASGGQPPYEQYF. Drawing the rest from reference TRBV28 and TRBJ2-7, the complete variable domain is DVKVTQSSRYLVKRTGEKVFLECVQDMDHENMFWYRQDPGLGLRLIYFSYDVKMKEKGDIPEGYSVSREKKERFSLILESASTNQTSMYLCASGGQPPYEQYFGPGTRLTVT.

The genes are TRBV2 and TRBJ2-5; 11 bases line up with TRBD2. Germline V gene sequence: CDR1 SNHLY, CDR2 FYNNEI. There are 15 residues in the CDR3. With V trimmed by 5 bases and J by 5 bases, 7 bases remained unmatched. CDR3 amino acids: CASSTLAGGRETQYF. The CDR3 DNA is TGTGCCAGCAGTACCTTAGCGGGAGGGCGTGAGACCCAGTACTTC.

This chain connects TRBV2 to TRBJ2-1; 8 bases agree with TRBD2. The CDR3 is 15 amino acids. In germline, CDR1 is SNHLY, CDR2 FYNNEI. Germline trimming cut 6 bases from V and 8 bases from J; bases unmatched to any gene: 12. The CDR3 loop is CASSARGGGGDEQFF. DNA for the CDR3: TGTGCCAGCAGCGCCCGGGGGGGTGGTGGGGATGAGCAGTTCTTC.

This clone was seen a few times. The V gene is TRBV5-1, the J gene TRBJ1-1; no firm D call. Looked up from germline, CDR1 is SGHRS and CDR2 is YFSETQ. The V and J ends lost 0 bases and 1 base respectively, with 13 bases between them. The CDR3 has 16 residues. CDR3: CASSLGTAPPNTEAFF. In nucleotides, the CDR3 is TGCGCCAGCAGCTTGGGGACTGCCCCTCCGAACACTGAAGCTTTCTTT.

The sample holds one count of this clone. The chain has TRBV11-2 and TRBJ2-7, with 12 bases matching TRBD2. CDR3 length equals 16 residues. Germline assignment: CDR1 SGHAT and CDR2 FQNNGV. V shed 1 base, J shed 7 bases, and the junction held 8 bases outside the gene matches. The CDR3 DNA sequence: TGTGCCAGCAGCTTAGTACGACTAGCGGGGGCAGAGGAGCAGTACTTC. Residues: CASSLVRLAGAEEQYF.

This CDR3 is CAGRPGTSIHEQYF. The CDR3 nucleotides read TGTGCCGGTCGACCCGGGACTAGTATCCACGAGCAGTACTTC. V gene TRBV2 combines with J gene TRBJ2-7, with TRBD2 matching 8 bases. The CDR3 has 14 residues. V trimming: 11 bases; J trimming: 5 bases; junction bases outside the gene matches: 14. Germline values: CDR1 SNHLY, CDR2 FYNNEI.

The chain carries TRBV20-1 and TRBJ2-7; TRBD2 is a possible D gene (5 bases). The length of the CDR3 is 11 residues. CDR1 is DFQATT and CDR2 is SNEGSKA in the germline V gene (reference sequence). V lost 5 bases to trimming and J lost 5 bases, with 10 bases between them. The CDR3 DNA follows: TGCAGTGCTCCGGACTGGGACGAGCAGTACTTC. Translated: CSAPDWDEQYF.

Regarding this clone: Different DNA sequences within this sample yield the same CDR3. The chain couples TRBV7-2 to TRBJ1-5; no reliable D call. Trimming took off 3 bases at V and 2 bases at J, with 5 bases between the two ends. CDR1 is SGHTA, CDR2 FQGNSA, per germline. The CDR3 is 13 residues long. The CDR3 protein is CASSLRGNQPQHF. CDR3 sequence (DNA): TGTGCCAGCAGCTTGAGAGGCAATCAGCCCCAGCATTTT.

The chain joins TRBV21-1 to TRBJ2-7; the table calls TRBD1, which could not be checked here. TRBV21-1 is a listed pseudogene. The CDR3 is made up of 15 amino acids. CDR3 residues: CASTPHGQSPYEQYF. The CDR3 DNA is TGTGCCAGCACCCCTCATGGACAGTCCCCCTACGAGCAGTACTTC.